The 25 T cell receptor beta chains below were found in one sample sequenced in a study of blood T cell repertoires in COVID-19. Generated by immunoSEQ multiplex PCR, the TCRdb table keeps only in-frame clones and is missing some. The sample shows about 530,000 clones, 70% to 90% of them seen only once. The sample consisted of peripheral blood. The receptors were gathered from a woman aged 50 to 65 with COVID-19, enrolled during active disease.

V gene TRBV13 combines with J gene TRBJ2-3; 11 positions match TRBD2. The CDR3 runs 17 residues. J was trimmed by 4 bases and V by 0 bases; bases with no gene match: 6. Germline V gene lookup returns CDR1 PRHDT and CDR2 FYEKMQ (reference sequence). The CDR3 bases are TGTGCCAGCAGCTTAGGCCGACTAGCGGGGAGGGCAGATACGCAGTATTTT. It yields the protein CASSLGRLAGRADTQYF.

The V gene is TRBV19, the J gene TRBJ2-4; D not resolved. The germline V and J ends were trimmed by 6 bases and 7 bases, with 16 bases remaining between them. The CDR3 covers 14 residues. Germline CDR1 reads LNHDA; CDR2 reads SQIVND (reference sequence). The CDR3 region has the DNA TGTGCCAGTAGCACGCTCGAGGCAGTCAACATTCAGTACTTC. The encoded protein is CASSTLEAVNIQYF. The variable domain in full, with the rest retrieved from reference TRBV19 and TRBJ2-4, is DGGITQSPKYLFRKEGQNVTLSCEQNLNHDAMYWYRQDPGQGLRLIYYSQIVNDFQKGDIAEGYSVSREKKESFPLTVTSAQKNPTAFYLCASSTLEAVNIQYFGAGTRLSVL.

The chain recombines TRBV9 with TRBJ2-3; D is ambiguous. The V gene's germline CDR1 is SGDLS and CDR2 YYNGEE. The ends were cut back, 0 bases at V and 6 bases at J, with 11 bases in the middle. The CDR3 is 14 residues long. The CDR3: CASSVGPSWDTQYF. In DNA, the CDR3 is TGTGCCAGCAGCGTAGGTCCCAGTTGGGATACGCAGTATTTT.

In this sample, this clone turned up a few times. The J gene is TRBJ2-3, the V gene TRBV12-3 or TRBV12-4; D possibly corresponds to TRBD1 (6 bases). Trimming cost V 5 bases and J 11 bases, with 14 bases left between them. The CDR3 has 12 amino acids. The CDR3 nucleotides read TGTGCCAGCAGTGACGGACAGACGGAGCAGTATTTT. It codes for CASSDGQTEQYF.

This clone was counted between two and nine times. The chain carries TRBV2 and TRBJ2-2; no definite D call. Germline V gives CDR1 SNHLY, CDR2 FYNNEI. This CDR3 is built from 15 residues. The V and J ends lost 0 bases and 10 bases respectively, with 15 bases between them. CDR3 sequence reads: CASSEAAHTRTELFF. CDR3 sequence (DNA): TGTGCCAGCAGTGAAGCGGCACACACCCGAACGGAGCTGTTTTTT.

The V gene is TRBV4-1, the J gene TRBJ1-4, with TRBD1 identical over 7 bases. This CDR3 region has 15 residues. V shed 6 bases, J shed 7 bases, and the junction held 11 bases outside the gene matches. CDR1 MGHRA and CDR2 YSYEKL come from the germline V gene. The CDR3 region has the DNA TGCGCCAGCAGTGTGGGACAGAACGGCCGTGAAAAACTGTTTTTT. This encodes CASSVGQNGREKLFF.

The V gene is TRBV9, the J gene TRBJ2-2; D might be TRBD1 (6 bases). The CDR3 covers 16 residues. CDR1 is SGDLS and CDR2 is YYNGEE in the germline V gene. The germline V and J ends were trimmed by 0 bases and 3 bases, with 12 bases remaining between them. CDR3 sequence reads: CASSVDQGLYTGELFF. CDR3 DNA: TGTGCCAGCAGCGTAGACCAGGGGCTGTACACCGGGGAGCTGTTTTTT.

The chain is built from TRBV10-1 and TRBJ2-7; tentatively, D is TRBD2 (5 bases). Germline CDR1 reads WNHNN; CDR2 reads SYGVQD (reference sequence). Trimming removed 4 bases from V and 7 bases from J, with 14 bases in between. The CDR3 sequence is 13 residues long. CDR3 DNA: TGCGCCAGCAGTGGCGACCCTGGAGGAGAGCAGTACTTC. This sequence encodes CASSGDPGGEQYF.

This chain connects TRBV6-5 to TRBJ2-3; D ambiguous. Trimming removed 0 bases at V and 0 bases at J, with 7 bases between. The CDR3 length is 15 residues. CDR1 and CDR2 from the germline V gene are MNHEY and SVGAGI. CDR3 residues: CASSYSRLSTDTQYF. The CDR3 bases are TGTGCCAGCAGTTACTCGCGGCTCAGCACAGATACGCAGTATTTT.

The chain joins TRBV19 to TRBJ1-5; D gene ambiguous. Germline-derived CDR1 and CDR2 are LNHDA and SQIVND (reference sequence). The length of the CDR3 is 12 residues. Trimming took off 7 bases at V and 2 bases at J, with 6 bases between the two ends. CDR3 region: CASTPGNQPQHF. CDR3 DNA: TGTGCCAGTACTCCTGGCAATCAGCCCCAGCATTTT.

The chain is built from TRBV30 and TRBJ1-2; D may be TRBD1 (5 bases). The CDR3 covers 13 residues. Trimming removed 4 bases from V and 6 bases from J, with 15 bases in between. Germline lookup yields CDR1 GTSNPN and CDR2 SVGIG (reference sequence). The CDR3 nucleotides read TGTGCCTGGAATTCCGCCAGGGTCCATGGCTACACCTTC. Translating it yields CAWNSARVHGYTF.

Only one count was recorded for this clone. It may be a read error: a sequence one base away is much more abundant. V usage is TRBV29-1 and J usage is TRBJ1-2; TRBD1 is a possible D gene (6 bases). This CDR3 comprises 14 residues. The germline CDR1 and CDR2 sequences are SQVTM and ANQGSEA. The CDR3 region is CSVEDRDIDYGYIF. The DNA of the CDR3 is TGCAGCGTCGAGGACCGGGACATCGACTATGGCTACATCTTC.

The chain employs TRBV13 and TRBJ1-1; D uncertain. The germline V and J ends were trimmed by 5 bases and 3 bases, with 13 bases remaining between them. Germline-derived CDR1 and CDR2 are PRHDT and FYEKMQ (reference sequence). The CDR3 has 14 amino acids. Here the CDR3 reads CASSALGVDTEAFF. CDR3 nucleotide sequence: TGTGCCAGCAGCGCGCTCGGGGTGGACACTGAAGCTTTCTTT.

Regarding this clone: Its ends do not fully match the called genes, so a read error is possible. The CDR3 DNA follows: TGTGCCAGTAGCCACCTAGACTTCTACGAGCAGTACTTC. It translates to CASSHLDFYEQYF. The V gene is TRBV3-1 (or the pseudogene TRBV3-2), the J gene TRBJ2-7, with unresolved D. The CDR3 runs to 13 residues. Germline CDR1 LGHDT, CDR2 YNNKEL (reference sequence).

This chain uses TRBV2 with TRBJ2-2; 11 positions match TRBD2. Germline trimming cut 6 bases from V and 5 bases from J; bases unmatched to any gene: 5. The CDR3 is 15 amino acids. Germline CDR1 is SNHLY and CDR2 is FYNNEI. The CDR3 protein is CASRRLAGRTGELFF. CDR3 DNA: TGTGCCAGCAGAAGACTAGCGGGGAGGACCGGGGAGCTGTTTTTT.

V is TRBV14 and J is TRBJ2-1; tentatively, D is TRBD1 (7 bases). The CDR3 has 15 amino acids. Looked up from germline, CDR1 is SGHDN and CDR2 is FVKESK. Trimming left V 4 bases short and J 15 bases short, with 25 bases between. The CDR3 bases are TGTGCCAGCAGCCCTCTTTTAGGAGGGGGCTTAGTTCTGTTCTTC. Amino acids: CASSPLLGGGLVLFF.

The chain carries TRBV27 and TRBJ2-3; 9 positions match TRBD1. CDR1 is MNHEY and CDR2 is SMNVEV in the germline V gene (reference sequence). The CDR3 runs 15 residues. Trimming at V came to 2 bases and at J to 3 bases, leaving 3 bases not matched to a gene. CDR3 sequence (DNA): TGTGCCAGCAGTTTAGGGGGACAGGGTACAGATACGCAGTATTTT. This translates into CASSLGGQGTDTQYF.

The rearrangement joins TRBV10-3 to TRBJ1-1; TRBD1 matches at 9 bases. Germline loops: CDR1 ENHRY, CDR2 SYGVKD. The length of the CDR3 is 19 residues. V lost 3 bases, J lost 3 bases, and 17 bases stayed unmatched. DNA of the CDR3: TGTGCCATCAGTGAATTTTTTGGGGGGTCCGGGACAGGGTACACTGAAGCTTTCTTT. This gives the protein CAISEFFGGSGTGYTEAFF.

The genes are TRBV5-6 and TRBJ2-7, with unresolved D. Trimming took off 0 bases at V and 7 bases at J, with 8 bases between the two ends. Germline-derived CDR1 and CDR2 are SGHDT and YYEEEE. The CDR3 is 12 amino acids. The CDR3 DNA reads TGTGCCAGCAGCTTGGCTAGTCGGGAGCAGTACTTC. Translated, it gives CASSLASREQYF.

The chain couples TRBV12-3 or TRBV12-4 to TRBJ1-5, with 7 nucleotides matching TRBD1. After removal of 6 bases from V and 6 bases from J, the junction contained 5 bases not matched to a gene. This CDR3 has 13 residues. The CDR3 spells CASSRDSLQPQHF. CDR3 in DNA: TGTGCCAGCAGCAGGGACAGTCTTCAGCCCCAGCATTTT.

The chain is built from TRBV11-2 and TRBJ1-4; 12 nucleotides match TRBD1. The V and J ends lost 0 bases and 10 bases, in that order; junction bases with no gene match: 3. Germline assignment: CDR1 SGHAT and CDR2 FQNNGV. There are 15 residues in the CDR3. CDR3 protein: CASSLDGTGGRKLFF. CDR3 nucleotides: TGTGCCAGCAGCTTAGATGGGACAGGGGGCAGAAAACTGTTTTTT.

This chain joins TRBV30 and TRBJ1-1; D possibly corresponds to TRBD1 (6 bases). CDR1 is GTSNPN, CDR2 SVGIG, per germline (reference sequence). The germline V and J ends were trimmed by 5 bases and 0 bases, with 22 bases remaining between them. The CDR3 has 17 amino acids. The CDR3 sequence is CAWEPGRLGGMNTEAFF. Here the CDR3 DNA reads TGTGCCTGGGAACCGGGACGCCTAGGGGGTATGAACACTGAAGCTTTCTTT.

The rearrangement joins TRBV14 to TRBJ1-4; 8 bases are shared with TRBD1. Per germline, CDR1 SGHDN and CDR2 FVKESK. The CDR3 contains 16 residues. With 4 bases clipped from V and 8 bases from J, the junction kept 12 bases outside the gene matches. The CDR3 region is CASSPLGQGKNEKLFF. CDR3 nucleotide sequence: TGTGCCAGCAGCCCCCTCGGACAGGGTAAAAACGAAAAACTGTTTTTT. The full variable domain, in which reference TRBV14 and TRBJ1-4 provide the parts outside the CDR3, is EAGVTQFPSHSVIEKGQTVTLRCDPISGHDNLYWYRRVMGKEIKFLLHFVKESKQDESGMPNNRFLAERTGGTYSTLKVQPAELEDSGVYFCASSPLGQGKNEKLFFGSGTQLSVL.

The chain carries TRBV12-5 and TRBJ2-1; D not certain. V lost 1 base to trimming and J lost 4 bases, with 8 bases between them. The CDR3 covers 14 residues. Germline V gene lookup returns CDR1 LGHNT and CDR2 FRNRAP. CDR3 region: CASGLGLDYNEQFF. The CDR3 nucleotides read TGTGCTAGTGGTTTGGGACTGGATTACAATGAGCAGTTCTTC.

This rearrangement joins TRBV10-3 to TRBJ1-2, with a tentative D call TRBD1 (5 bases). V dropped 3 bases and J dropped 4 bases, with 24 bases sitting between them. The CDR3 is made up of 18 amino acids. Germline V CDR1 and CDR2: ENHRY, SYGVKD. CDR3 residues: CAISDLESSPGRGYGYTF. CDR3 in DNA: TGTGCCATCAGTGACCTCGAAAGCAGCCCCGGAAGGGGCTATGGCTACACCTTC.